The next 20 T cell receptor beta chains were all read from a single sample in a study of blood T cell repertoires in COVID-19. Profiling relied on immunoSEQ multiplex PCR, and the TCRdb table lists in-frame clones only, not all of them. The sample includes roughly 220,000 clones, around 84% seen only once; the top ten take 4.3%. Material for sequencing was PBMCs or T cells enriched from blood (not recorded which). The receptor set was obtained from a man aged 30 to 45 with acute COVID-19.

This clone showed up just a few times. V and J are TRBV25-1 and TRBJ1-6; D is undetermined. The V and J ends lost 2 bases and 8 bases respectively, with 7 bases between them. The CDR3 loop spans 13 amino acids. Germline CDR1 reads MGHDK; CDR2 reads SYGVNS. The CDR3 DNA sequence: TGTGCCAGCAGTGAAGAACGGTATTCACCCCTCCACTTT. Protein product: CASSEERYSPLHF.

The V call is TRBV18, the J call TRBJ2-7; D call uncertain. Germline values: CDR1 KGHSH, CDR2 LQKENI. The CDR3 spans 11 residues. V lost 6 bases, J lost 2 bases, and 5 bases lay in between. CDR3 protein: CASSQTYEQYF. CDR3 DNA: TGTGCCAGCTCCCAAACCTACGAGCAGTACTTC.

The chain employs TRBV6-5 and TRBJ2-3; TRBD2 agrees at 10 bases. This CDR3 is 15 amino acids long. Germline CDR1 is MNHEY and CDR2 is SVGAGI. Trimming took 6 bases from V and 1 from J; bases not matched to a gene: 4. CDR3 protein: CASRRAGGGTDTQYF. In DNA form, the CDR3 reads TGTGCCAGCAGGAGAGCGGGGGGGGGCACAGATACGCAGTATTTT.

J is TRBJ1-2 and V is TRBV2; 7 nucleotides align to TRBD1. The CDR3 contains 13 residues. Per germline, CDR1 SNHLY and CDR2 FYNNEI. V trimming: 8 bases; J trimming: 4 bases; junction bases outside the gene matches: 7. This CDR3 is CASYDRDIYGYTF. The CDR3 region has the DNA TGTGCCAGCTACGACAGGGATATCTATGGCTACACCTTC.

The chain employs TRBV5-5 and TRBJ2-7; 10 bases align to TRBD1. Trimming took 4 bases from V and 6 from J; bases not matched to a gene: 10. Germline V CDR1 and CDR2: SGHKS, YYEKEE (reference sequence). The CDR3 is 15 amino acids. The CDR3 protein is CASSRAGTGVAEQYF. DNA for the CDR3: TGTGCCAGCAGCCGGGCCGGGACAGGGGTTGCCGAGCAGTACTTC.

The gene calls are TRBV27 and TRBJ1-1; 7 nucleotides line up with TRBD1. After removal of 1 base from V and 11 bases from J, the junction contained 13 bases not matched to a gene. The CDR3 runs 15 residues. Germline lookup yields CDR1 MNHEY and CDR2 SMNVEV (reference sequence). DNA of the CDR3: TGTGCCAGCAGTTTATTAGGGACAGACAACGCTGGGGCTTTCTTT. Translated: CASSLLGTDNAGAFF.

CDR3 sequence reads: CASSLTTSYGYTF. The DNA for the CDR3 is TGCGCCAGCAGCTTAACCACAAGCTATGGCTACACCTTC. The J gene is TRBJ1-2, the V gene TRBV5-1; D uncertain. Per germline, CDR1 SGHRS and CDR2 YFSETQ. The CDR3 is 13 residues long. Deletions cut 2 bases from V and 4 bases from J, with 9 bases between.

The chain couples TRBV6-6 to TRBJ1-6; D ambiguous. V shed 2 bases and J shed 10 bases, with 9 bases lying between them. The CDR3 is 13 residues long. Germline V gene data show CDR1 as MNHNY and CDR2 as SVGAGI (reference sequence). This chain's CDR3 is CASSYADGSPLHF. CDR3 nucleotide sequence: TGTGCCAGCAGTTACGCAGACGGGTCACCCCTCCACTTT.

The chain couples TRBV5-1 to TRBJ2-2, with D uncertain. V was cut by 2 bases and J by 0 bases, with 8 bases left in between. The CDR3 extends over 15 amino acids. CDR1 and CDR2 from the germline V gene are SGHRS and YFSETQ. This CDR3 is CASSFDSSNTGELFF. CDR3 sequence (DNA): TGCGCCAGCAGCTTCGACTCCTCGAACACCGGGGAGCTGTTTTTT.

The chain combines TRBV5-1 with TRBJ2-1; 7 nucleotides agree with TRBD2. CDR1 SGHRS and CDR2 YFSETQ come from the germline V gene. CDR3 length: 14 amino acids. V lost 1 base to trimming and J lost 8 bases; unmatched junction nucleotides: 6. CDR3 nucleotide sequence: TGCGCCAGCAGCTTGTCTAGCGGTGGGTATGAGCAGTTCTTC. Translating it yields CASSLSSGGYEQFF.

This clone was observed once. The V gene is TRBV6-5, the J gene TRBJ2-7; perhaps TRBD2 as D (5 bases). The CDR3 consists of 13 residues. Germline-derived CDR1 and CDR2 are MNHEY and SVGAGI. V dropped 6 bases and J dropped 3 bases, with 12 bases sitting between them. CDR3 loop: CASSPGIYYEQYF. The CDR3 DNA reads as TGTGCCAGCAGCCCCGGGATCTACTACGAGCAGTACTTC.

The genes are TRBV5-1 and TRBJ2-3; D possibly corresponds to TRBD1 (6 bases). The germline V gene has CDR1 SGHRS and CDR2 YFSETQ. V dropped 0 bases and J dropped 5 bases, with 10 bases sitting between them. CDR3 length: 14 amino acids. The DNA of the CDR3 is TGCGCCAGCAGCTTGGATCAGGGGAAAGATACGCAGTATTTT. Its translation: CASSLDQGKDTQYF.

V usage is TRBV3-1 (or the pseudogene TRBV3-2) and J usage is TRBJ1-1; possible D gene TRBD1, 5 bases. The CDR3 is 13 residues long. Germline V gene sequence: CDR1 LGHDT, CDR2 YNNKEL (reference sequence). V dropped 1 base and J dropped 8 bases, with 11 bases sitting between them. For the CDR3, the DNA is TGTGCCAGCAGCCAAGGAACAGGACGGGAAGCTTTCTTT. This gives the protein CASSQGTGREAFF.

The V call is TRBV2, the J call TRBJ1-5, with 7 positions matching TRBD1. This CDR3 has 17 amino acids. Looked up from germline, CDR1 is SNHLY and CDR2 is FYNNEI. Trimming at V came to 6 bases and at J to 3 bases, leaving 14 bases not matched to a gene. This chain's CDR3 is CASSDTQGSMVNQPQHF. CDR3 DNA sequence: TGTGCCAGCAGCGACACACAGGGGTCGATGGTCAATCAGCCCCAGCATTTT.

This clone was counted once. The V gene is TRBV4-1, the J gene TRBJ2-7, with D unclear. This CDR3 is built from 13 residues. Trimming removed 0 bases from V and 0 bases from J, with 3 bases in between. Germline V gene data show CDR1 as MGHRA and CDR2 as YSYEKL. For the CDR3, the DNA is TGCGCCAGCAGCCAAGACCTCTCCTACGAGCAGTACTTC. Translation gives CASSQDLSYEQYF.

This chain uses TRBV12-5 with TRBJ1-2; the D is unclear. The germline V gene has CDR1 LGHNT and CDR2 FRNRAP. CDR3 length equals 12 residues. The germline V and J ends were trimmed by 6 bases and 8 bases, with 13 bases remaining between them. The CDR3 sequence is CASGGAGVGYTF. For the CDR3, the DNA is TGTGCTAGTGGAGGCGCCGGGGTCGGCTACACCTTC.

This chain joins TRBV14 and TRBJ2-1; TRBD1 matches 7 bases. V was pared by 6 bases and J by 5 bases, with 13 bases of the junction left unmatched. Germline V gene lookup returns CDR1 SGHDN and CDR2 FVKESK. The CDR3 consists of 16 residues. The CDR3 is CASSEMIQGLNNEQFF. Here the CDR3 DNA reads TGTGCCAGCAGTGAAATGATACAGGGGCTCAACAATGAGCAGTTCTTC.

The chain links TRBV2 to TRBJ1-3; 7 nucleotides align to TRBD1. The CDR3 sequence is 14 residues long. Germline assignment: CDR1 SNHLY and CDR2 FYNNEI. J gave up 1 base and V 4 bases, and 1 base lay outside the gene matches. The CDR3 sequence is CASSGTGSGNTIYF. Here the CDR3 DNA reads TGTGCCAGCAGTGGGACAGGTTCTGGAAACACCATATATTTT. The complete variable domain, with remaining parts taken from reference TRBV2 and TRBJ1-3, reads EPEVTQTPSHQVTQMGQEVILRCVPISNHLYFYWYRQILGQKVEFLVSFYNNEISEKSEIFDDQFSVERPDGSNFTLKIRSTKLEDSAMYFCASSGTGSGNTIYFGEGSWLTVV.

Comment on this clone: In the same sample, other DNA sequences code for this CDR3. The CDR3 DNA reads as TGTGCCAGCTCACCACCGAATAGGGGAGGAGACACTGAAGCTTTCTTT. Translating gives CASSPPNRGGDTEAFF. The rearrangement links TRBV18 to TRBJ1-1, with D tentatively TRBD1 (5 bases). The CDR3 consists of 16 residues. Trimming took off 0 bases at V and 3 bases at J, with 14 bases between the two ends. Per the germline V gene, CDR1 is KGHSH and CDR2 is LQKENI.

This clone was found once. The chain employs TRBV9 and TRBJ1-3; 11 positions agree with TRBD1. V lost 7 bases, J lost 0 bases, and 6 bases stayed unmatched. The CDR3 has 16 amino acids. CDR1 and CDR2 (germline): SGDLS, YYNGEE. DNA for the CDR3: TGTGCCAGCGGTGGGGACAGGGGGTTCTCTGGAAACACCATATATTTT. Translating it yields CASGGDRGFSGNTIYF.